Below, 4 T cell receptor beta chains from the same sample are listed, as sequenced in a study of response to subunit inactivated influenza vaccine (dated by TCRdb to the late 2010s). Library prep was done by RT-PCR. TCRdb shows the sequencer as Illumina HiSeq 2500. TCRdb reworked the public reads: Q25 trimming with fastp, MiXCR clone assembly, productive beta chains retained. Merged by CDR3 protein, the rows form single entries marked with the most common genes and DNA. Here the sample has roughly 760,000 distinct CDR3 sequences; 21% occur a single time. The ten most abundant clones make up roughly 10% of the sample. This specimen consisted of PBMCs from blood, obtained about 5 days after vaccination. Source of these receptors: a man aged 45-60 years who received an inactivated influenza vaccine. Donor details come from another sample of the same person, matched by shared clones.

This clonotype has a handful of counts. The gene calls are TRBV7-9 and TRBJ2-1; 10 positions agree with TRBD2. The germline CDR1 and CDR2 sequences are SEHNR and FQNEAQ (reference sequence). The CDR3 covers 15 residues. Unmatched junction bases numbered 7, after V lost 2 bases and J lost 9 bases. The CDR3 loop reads CASSLRASGSGEQFF. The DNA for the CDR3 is TGTGCCAGCAGCTTAAGGGCTAGCGGGAGTGGTGAGCAGTTCTTC.

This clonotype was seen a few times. CDR3 bases: TGCAGTGCTGCCACCAAACTACTAGCGGGAGCATACGAGCAGTACTTC. As protein: CSAATKLLAGAYEQYF. The chain links TRBV20-1 to TRBJ2-7; 11 bases are a match to TRBD2. Trimming cost V 5 bases and J 4 bases; bases outside gene matches: 13. The CDR3 is 16 residues long. Germline V gene data show CDR1 as DFQATT and CDR2 as SNEGSKA (reference sequence).

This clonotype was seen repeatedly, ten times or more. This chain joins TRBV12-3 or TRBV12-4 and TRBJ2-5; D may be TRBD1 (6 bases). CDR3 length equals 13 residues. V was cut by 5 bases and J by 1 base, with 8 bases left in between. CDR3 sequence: CASSRQVQETQYF. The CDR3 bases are TGTGCCAGCAGTCGACAGGTCCAAGAGACCCAGTACTTC.

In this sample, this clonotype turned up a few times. The DNA of the CDR3 is TGTGCCAGCAGAAAGCGGGCCCCCTACAATGAGCAGTTCTTC. This sequence encodes CASRKRAPYNEQFF. V and J are TRBV6-2 or TRBV6-3 and TRBJ2-1; D might be TRBD2 (6 bases). CDR1 and CDR2 (germline): MNHEY, SVGEGT. V lost 6 bases and J 2 bases, leaving 11 bases between the germline ends. The CDR3 contains 14 residues.